The 4 T cell receptor beta chains below all came from one sample that was sequenced in a study of cytotoxic CD8 clonotypes in ibrutinib-treated CLL. Produced via immunoSEQ multiplex PCR; TCRdb's table is partial and in-frame only. The data hold about 300,000 clones, with roughly 67% observed a single time. The material was PBMCs, obtained after 36 months of ibrutinib treatment. Receptors originate from a human donor with chronic lymphocytic leukemia.

In this sample, this clone turned up a few times. The J gene is TRBJ1-1, the V gene TRBV9; 12 nucleotides match TRBD1. CDR1 SGDLS and CDR2 YYNGEE come from the germline V gene. The V gene end was trimmed by 2 bases and the J gene end by 4 bases; junction bases not matched to a gene: 9. The CDR3 consists of 17 residues. CDR3 sequence: CASSVAGTGGVGTEAFF. Here the CDR3 DNA reads TGTGCCAGCAGCGTCGCCGGGACAGGGGGCGTTGGCACTGAAGCTTTCTTT.

This chain joins TRBV5-1 and TRBJ2-1; no clear D. V lost 3 bases and J 10 bases, leaving 8 bases between the germline ends. The CDR3 runs 11 residues. Germline CDR1 reads SGHRS; CDR2 reads YFSETQ. The CDR3 DNA reads as TGCGCCAGCAGCTCCCCAGTAGAGCAGTTCTTC. Protein sequence: CASSSPVEQFF.

This clone was seen a handful of times. The CDR3 reads CASKAEGSYNSPLHF. The CDR3 DNA sequence: TGTGCCAGCAAGGCAGAAGGCTCCTATAATTCACCCCTCCACTTT. The chain links TRBV2 to TRBJ1-6; D call uncertain. The CDR3 is made up of 15 amino acids. The V end lost 7 bases, the J end lost 0 bases, and 10 bases lay between the germline ends. In germline, CDR1 is SNHLY, CDR2 FYNNEI.

This CDR3 is CASSSKPGIGYEQYF. CDR3 nucleotides: TGCGCCAGCAGCTCTAAACCGGGGATAGGGTACGAGCAGTACTTC. The rearrangement joins TRBV4-1 to TRBJ2-7; TRBD2 might be the D (5 bases). V lost 5 bases and J lost 4, with 18 bases in between. CDR3 length: 15 amino acids. Germline V lookup: CDR1 MGHRA, CDR2 YSYEKL.